This T cell receptor beta chain was captured by sequencing in a study of T cell repertoires in cytomegalovirus infection (dated by TCRdb to the late 2010s). About the full investigation: Because public TCR beta signatures pointed to carriage of CMV infection together with the matching HLA type, the HLA type of each donor mattered for the analysis. What the research found in general, with its limitations: The ex vivo response was dominated by HLA-C-restricted CMV-specific TCR beta clonotypes, which also provided the single most frequent clonotype in two of eight donors. In both this cohort and an independent roughly 400-donor cohort, the cumulative frequency of public TCR beta family members distinguished carriers of CMV infection plus the relevant HLA type.

This clonotype showed up many times. This clone's antigen is unknown. Nothing much larger sits one base from this clone, and base qualities are not available. Sequencing used an Illumina HiSeq 1500. In-frame beta chains were kept once TCRdb had trimmed the public reads at Q25 with fastp and called clones with MiXCR. Rows are unified per CDR3 protein, each entry keeping the most common DNA and genes. The sample yields around 260,000 distinct CDR3 sequences; approximately 8.3% were counted once. The ten biggest clones cover over 12% of the sample. The cysteine opens and the phenylalanine closes a CDR3 of 15 amino acids. Only the CDR3 region is kept as DNA, spanning 45 bases read in frame from base 1. The junction carries 17 bases between V and J, which are trimmed by 4 bases and 5 bases respectively. Taken from the germline V gene, the CDR1 and CDR2 loops are SGHTA and FQGNSA.

Sequencing used PBMCs. The sequence is built from TRBV7-2 and TRBJ2-5; the D element might be TRBD1 or TRBD2, as each aligns at 7 bases. This TCR was sampled from a human donor in good health (CMV status not recorded). Some clones in this sample may be carry-over from other donors' samples. For the CDR3, the sequence is CASSSGGGREETQYF. The DNA reads as follows: TGTGCCAGCAGCTCAGGGGGAGGGAGGGAGGAGACCCAGTACTTC.